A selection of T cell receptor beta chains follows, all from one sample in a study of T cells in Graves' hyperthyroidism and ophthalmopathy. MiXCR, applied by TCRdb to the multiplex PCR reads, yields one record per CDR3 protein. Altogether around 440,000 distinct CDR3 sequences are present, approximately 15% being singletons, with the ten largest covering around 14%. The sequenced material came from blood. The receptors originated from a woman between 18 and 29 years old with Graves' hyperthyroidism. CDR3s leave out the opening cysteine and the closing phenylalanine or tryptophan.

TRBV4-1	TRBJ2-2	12	ASSPSSNTGELF
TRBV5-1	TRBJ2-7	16	ASSPGTSGGQSSYEQY
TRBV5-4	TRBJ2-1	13	ASSLEVITHNEQF
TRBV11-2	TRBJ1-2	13	ASSLDHAGSGGYT
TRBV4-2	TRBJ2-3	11	ASSQGRPDTQY
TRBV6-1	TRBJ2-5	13	ASTGETIGAETQY
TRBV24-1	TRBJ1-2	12	ATSAMDRGGGYT
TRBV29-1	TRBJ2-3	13	SALAGGPLTDTQY
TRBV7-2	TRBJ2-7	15	ASSSSGTSGGSYEQY
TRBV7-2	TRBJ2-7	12	ASSLGTVTYEQY
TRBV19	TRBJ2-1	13	ASSIEPSSYNEQF
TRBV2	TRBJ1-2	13	ASSAEQGLSGSYT
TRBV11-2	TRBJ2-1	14	ASTFLRGSSYNEQF
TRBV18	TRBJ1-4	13	ASSPANRQNEKLF
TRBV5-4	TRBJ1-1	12	ASSRGGTGTEAF
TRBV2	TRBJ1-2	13	ASSERAGANYGYT
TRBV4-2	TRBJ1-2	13	ASSQVAGANYGYT
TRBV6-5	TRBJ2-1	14	ASSYSGGARHNEQF
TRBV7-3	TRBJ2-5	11	ASSKTSRETQY
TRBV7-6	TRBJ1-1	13	ASSLDWGQNTEAF
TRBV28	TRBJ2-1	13	ASSSIQAGGGEQF
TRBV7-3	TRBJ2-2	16	ASSPTRALAGGTGELF